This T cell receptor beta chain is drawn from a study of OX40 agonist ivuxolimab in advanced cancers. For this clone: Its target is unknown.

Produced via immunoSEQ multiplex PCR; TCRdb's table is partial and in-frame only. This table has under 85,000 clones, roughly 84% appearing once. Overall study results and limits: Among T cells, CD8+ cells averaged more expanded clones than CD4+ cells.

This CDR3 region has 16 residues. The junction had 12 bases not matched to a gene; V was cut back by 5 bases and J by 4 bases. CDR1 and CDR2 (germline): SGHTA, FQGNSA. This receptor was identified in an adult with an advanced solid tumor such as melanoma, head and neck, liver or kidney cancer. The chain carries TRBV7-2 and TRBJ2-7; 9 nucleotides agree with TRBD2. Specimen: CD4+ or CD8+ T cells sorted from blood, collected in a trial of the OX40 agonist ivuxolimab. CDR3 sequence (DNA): TGTGCCAGCAGCCAAGGGGCGGGGGGGCTTCTGTACGAGCAGTACTTC. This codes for CASSQGAGGLLYEQYF.